The rows below give T cell receptor beta chains drawn from one sample of a study of chemoradiotherapy in HPV16-positive cancers. Assay used: immunoSEQ multiplex PCR; TCRdb lists only in-frame clones, some missing. The sample includes just under 7,000 clones, 60% to 80% of them seen just once. The sample was gathered from a patient who underwent chemoradiotherapy. The receptors originated from a human donor with HPV-associated anogenital cancer. Both conserved end residues are part of each CDR3. A D gene is named only where the DNA matches it firmly. Not every row has a clone size; where given, it reads once, few, many or a size class.

j_call: TRBJ1-1; clone_size: .; d_call: .; v_call: TRBV10-3; cdr3_aa: CAISENWEGSEAFF; cdr3_nt: TGTGCCATCAGTGAGAATTGGGAGGGATCTGAAGCTTTCTTT
j_call: TRBJ1-2; clone_size: few; d_call: TRBD1; v_call: TRBV19; cdr3_aa: CASSRDRDVYGYTF; cdr3_nt: TGTGCCAGTAGTAGGGACAGGGATGTTTATGGCTACACCTTC
j_call: TRBJ2-6; clone_size: .; d_call: .; v_call: TRBV4-1; cdr3_aa: CASSQVDMGMTGANVLTF; cdr3_nt: TGCGCCAGCAGCCAAGTGGACATGGGCATGACCGGGGCCAACGTCCTGACTTTC
j_call: TRBJ1-6; clone_size: .; d_call: .; v_call: TRBV5-4; cdr3_aa: CASSFFGSPLHF; cdr3_nt: TGTGCCAGCAGCTTCTTCGGCTCACCCCTCCACTTT
j_call: TRBJ1-2; clone_size: .; d_call: .; v_call: TRBV2; cdr3_aa: CASSGGGLGYTF; cdr3_nt: TGTGCCAGCAGTGGGGGGGGGCTCGGCTACACCTTC
j_call: TRBJ1-1; clone_size: .; d_call: TRBD1; v_call: TRBV5-4; cdr3_aa: CASSLGGQGNTEAFF; cdr3_nt: TGTGCCAGCAGCTTGGGAGGACAGGGGAACACTGAAGCTTTCTTT
j_call: TRBJ2-7; clone_size: .; d_call: .; v_call: TRBV11-2; cdr3_aa: CASSLYGIHEQYF; cdr3_nt: TGTGCCAGCAGCTTATACGGGATCCACGAGCAGTACTTC
j_call: TRBJ2-5; clone_size: .; d_call: .; v_call: TRBV14; cdr3_aa: CASSPLGVTQYF; cdr3_nt: TGTGCCAGCAGCCCCTTAGGGGTGACCCAGTACTTC
j_call: TRBJ1-1; clone_size: .; d_call: .; v_call: TRBV7-6; cdr3_aa: CASSDHGGNTEAFF; cdr3_nt: TGTGCCAGCAGCGATCATGGGGGAAACACTGAAGCTTTCTTT
j_call: TRBJ2-7; clone_size: .; d_call: .; v_call: TRBV25-1; cdr3_aa: CASSDIKIRGYEQYF; cdr3_nt: TGTGCCAGCAGTGATATCAAGATACGGGGCTACGAGCAGTACTTC
j_call: TRBJ1-2; clone_size: .; d_call: .; v_call: TRBV6-1; cdr3_aa: CATAKIGIYGYTF; cdr3_nt: TGTGCCACAGCAAAGATAGGGATTTATGGCTACACCTTC
j_call: TRBJ1-1; clone_size: .; d_call: .; v_call: TRBV7-8; cdr3_aa: CASSPTGVEAFF; cdr3_nt: TGTGCCAGCAGCCCCACAGGAGTCGAAGCTTTCTTT
j_call: TRBJ1-5; clone_size: .; d_call: .; v_call: TRBV27; cdr3_aa: CASSFGGSNQPQHF; cdr3_nt: TGTGCCAGCAGTTTTGGAGGTAGCAATCAGCCCCAGCATTTT
j_call: TRBJ1-2; clone_size: few; d_call: .; v_call: TRBV27; cdr3_aa: CASSAQGIGYTF; cdr3_nt: TGTGCCAGCAGTGCGCAGGGGATCGGCTACACCTTC
j_call: TRBJ2-7; clone_size: .; d_call: TRBD1; v_call: TRBV2; cdr3_aa: CASRIPGQKSYEQYF; cdr3_nt: TGTGCCAGCAGGATACCGGGACAGAAGTCCTACGAGCAGTACTTC
j_call: TRBJ2-1; clone_size: .; d_call: TRBD2; v_call: TRBV27; cdr3_aa: CASSLFRAGVVNEQFF; cdr3_nt: TGTGCCAGCAGTTTATTTCGAGCGGGAGTGGTCAATGAGCAGTTCTTC
j_call: TRBJ2-1; clone_size: few; d_call: TRBD2; v_call: TRBV7-9; cdr3_aa: CASRVLADWGNEQFF; cdr3_nt: TGTGCCAGCAGAGTCCTAGCGGACTGGGGAAATGAGCAGTTCTTC
j_call: TRBJ2-7; clone_size: .; d_call: TRBD1; v_call: TRBV7-9; cdr3_aa: CASTTNRGLTYEQYF; cdr3_nt: TGTGCCAGCACCACTAACAGGGGTCTCACCTACGAGCAGTACTTC
j_call: TRBJ1-1; clone_size: .; d_call: .; v_call: TRBV29-1; cdr3_aa: CSGGGTEAFF; cdr3_nt: TGCAGCGGGGGGGGCACTGAAGCTTTCTTT
j_call: TRBJ1-2; clone_size: .; d_call: .; v_call: TRBV30; cdr3_aa: CAWMEGINYGYTF; cdr3_nt: TGTGCCTGGATGGAGGGGATAAACTATGGCTACACCTTC
j_call: TRBJ2-2; clone_size: .; d_call: TRBD2; v_call: TRBV30; cdr3_aa: CAWRQASGNTGELFF; cdr3_nt: TGTGCCTGGAGACAGGCTAGCGGGAACACCGGGGAGCTGTTTTTT
j_call: TRBJ1-1; clone_size: .; d_call: .; v_call: TRBV10-1; cdr3_aa: CASSEYRDTEAFF; cdr3_nt: TGCGCCAGCAGTGAGTATAGGGACACTGAAGCTTTCTTT
j_call: TRBJ2-7; clone_size: .; d_call: .; v_call: TRBV11-2; cdr3_aa: CASRQWEESSYEQYF; cdr3_nt: TGTGCCAGCCGCCAATGGGAGGAGAGCTCCTACGAGCAGTACTTC
j_call: TRBJ1-1; clone_size: .; d_call: .; v_call: TRBV28; cdr3_aa: CASSLMRLRWGTEAFF; cdr3_nt: TGTGCCAGCAGTTTGATGCGACTCCGCTGGGGGACTGAAGCTTTCTTT
j_call: TRBJ2-5; clone_size: .; d_call: .; v_call: TRBV11-3; cdr3_aa: CASSFGQNQETQYF; cdr3_nt: TGTGCCAGCAGCTTCGGACAGAACCAAGAGACCCAGTACTTC
j_call: TRBJ1-5; clone_size: .; d_call: .; v_call: TRBV28; cdr3_aa: CASSPRTRALNQPQHF; cdr3_nt: TGTGCCAGCAGTCCAAGAACCAGGGCCCTAAATCAGCCCCAGCATTTT
j_call: TRBJ2-7; clone_size: .; d_call: TRBD1; v_call: TRBV7-9; cdr3_aa: CASSSRAGTGGPEQYF; cdr3_nt: TGTGCCAGCAGCTCCCGGGCCGGGACAGGGGGCCCCGAGCAGTACTTC
j_call: TRBJ1-3; clone_size: .; d_call: .; v_call: TRBV15; cdr3_aa: CATSPDSGNTIYF; cdr3_nt: TGTGCCACCAGTCCCGACTCTGGAAACACCATATATTTT
j_call: TRBJ1-2; clone_size: few; d_call: .; v_call: TRBV5-1; cdr3_aa: CASSLGQGRRGYTF; cdr3_nt: TGCGCCAGCAGCTTGGGGCAGGGGCGTCGAGGCTACACCTTC
j_call: TRBJ2-5; clone_size: .; d_call: .; v_call: TRBV28; cdr3_aa: CASSLGGQETQYF; cdr3_nt: TGTGCCAGCAGTTTAGGGGGCCAAGAGACCCAGTACTTC
j_call: TRBJ2-7; clone_size: once; d_call: .; v_call: TRBV2; cdr3_aa: CASSEEGLGRNEQYF; cdr3_nt: TGTGCCAGCAGTGAAGAAGGCCTCGGCCGCAACGAGCAGTACTTC
j_call: TRBJ1-6; clone_size: .; d_call: TRBD1; v_call: TRBV28; cdr3_aa: CASSLGTEYSPLHF; cdr3_nt: TGTGCCAGCAGTTTGGGGACAGAGTATTCACCCCTCCACTTT
j_call: TRBJ1-3; clone_size: .; d_call: .; v_call: TRBV19; cdr3_aa: CASSMTWDASGNTIYF; cdr3_nt: TGTGCCAGTAGTATGACCTGGGACGCCTCTGGAAACACCATATATTTT
j_call: TRBJ1-6; clone_size: .; d_call: .; v_call: TRBV19; cdr3_aa: CASSIVGSTSTSSYNSPLHF; cdr3_nt: TGTGCCAGTAGTATAGTTGGATCGACGTCAACTAGCTCCTATAATTCACCCCTCCACTTT
j_call: TRBJ2-4; clone_size: .; d_call: .; v_call: TRBV7-9; cdr3_aa: CASRAEGGAGNIQYF; cdr3_nt: TGTGCCAGCAGGGCAGAGGGGGGTGCGGGAAACATTCAGTACTTC
j_call: TRBJ1-4; clone_size: .; d_call: .; v_call: TRBV28; cdr3_aa: CASNGGAVEKLFF; cdr3_nt: TGTGCCAGCAATGGGGGGGCGGTTGAAAAACTGTTTTTT
j_call: TRBJ2-7; clone_size: .; d_call: .; v_call: TRBV5-4; cdr3_aa: CASSSATGRGEQYF; cdr3_nt: TGTGCCAGCAGCTCCGCGACAGGAAGAGGCGAGCAGTACTTC
j_call: TRBJ1-4; clone_size: .; d_call: .; v_call: TRBV30; cdr3_aa: CAWSVLGQLPGKLFF; cdr3_nt: TGTGCCTGGAGTGTACTCGGGCAGTTACCTGGAAAACTGTTTTTT
j_call: TRBJ2-7; clone_size: .; d_call: TRBD2; v_call: TRBV5-1; cdr3_aa: CASSRSGLPVEQYF; cdr3_nt: TGCGCCAGCAGCCGCTCGGGACTACCCGTCGAGCAGTACTTC
j_call: TRBJ1-5; clone_size: .; d_call: .; v_call: TRBV19; cdr3_aa: CASRQVERTPNQPQHF; cdr3_nt: TGTGCCAGTAGGCAGGTTGAGCGGACACCTAATCAGCCCCAGCATTTT
j_call: TRBJ2-1; clone_size: .; d_call: TRBD2; v_call: TRBV5-1; cdr3_aa: CASSSAGVGYNEQFF; cdr3_nt: TGCGCCAGCAGCTCAGCGGGAGTCGGGTACAATGAGCAGTTCTTC
j_call: TRBJ1-1; clone_size: .; d_call: TRBD1; v_call: TRBV29-1; cdr3_aa: CSVEGGGMGQGAFF; cdr3_nt: TGCAGCGTTGAAGGTGGGGGAATGGGACAGGGAGCTTTCTTT
j_call: TRBJ1-6; clone_size: .; d_call: .; v_call: TRBV5-6; cdr3_aa: CASSLYVSEIDHYNSPLHF; cdr3_nt: TGTGCCAGCAGCTTGTATGTGTCAGAAATAGATCATTATAATTCACCCCTCCACTTT
j_call: TRBJ2-7; clone_size: few; d_call: .; v_call: TRBV7-9; cdr3_aa: CASSLGRAGEQYF; cdr3_nt: TGTGCCAGCAGCTTAGGCAGGGCCGGGGAGCAGTACTTC
j_call: TRBJ2-7; clone_size: .; d_call: TRBD1; v_call: TRBV27; cdr3_aa: CASSFLGTATYEQYF; cdr3_nt: TGTGCCAGCAGTTTTTTAGGGACAGCTACCTACGAGCAGTACTTC